This T cell receptor (beta chain) was found in a study of blood T cell repertoires in COVID-19. The assay was immunoSEQ multiplex PCR, and TCRdb's table has in-frame clones only and misses some. This table holds roughly 97,000 clones, around 87% found once. This clone has just a few counts. CDR3 size: 15 residues. CDR1 and CDR2 from the germline V gene are GTSNPN and SVGIG (reference sequence). J gave up 1 base and V 1 base, and 2 bases lay outside the gene matches. The chain has TRBV30 and TRBJ2-7; 12 positions match TRBD2. Material for sequencing was peripheral blood. The clonotype originates from a human donor in a cohort sampled during active COVID-19. The CDR3 nucleotides are TGTGCCTGGAGTGACGGACTAGCGGGATCCTACGAGCAGTACTTC. This encodes CAWSDGLAGSYEQYF. Supplemented by reference TRBV30 and TRBJ2-7, the full variable domain reads SQTIHQWPATLVQPVGSPLSLECTVEGTSNPNLYWYRQAAGRGLQLLFYSVGIGQISSEVPQNLSASRPQDRQFILSSKKLLLSDSGFYLCAWSDGLAGSYEQYFGPGTRLTVT.